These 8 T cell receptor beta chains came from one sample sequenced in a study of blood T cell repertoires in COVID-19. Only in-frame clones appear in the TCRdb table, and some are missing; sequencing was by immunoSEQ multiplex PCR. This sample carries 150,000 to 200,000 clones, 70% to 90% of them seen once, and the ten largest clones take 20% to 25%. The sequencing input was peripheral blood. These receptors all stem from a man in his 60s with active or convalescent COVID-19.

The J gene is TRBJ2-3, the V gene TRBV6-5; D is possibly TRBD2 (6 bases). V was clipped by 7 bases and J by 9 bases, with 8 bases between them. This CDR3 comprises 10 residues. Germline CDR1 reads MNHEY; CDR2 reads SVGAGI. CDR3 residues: CASKEGTQYF. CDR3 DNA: TGTGCCAGCAAGGAGGGGACGCAGTATTTT.

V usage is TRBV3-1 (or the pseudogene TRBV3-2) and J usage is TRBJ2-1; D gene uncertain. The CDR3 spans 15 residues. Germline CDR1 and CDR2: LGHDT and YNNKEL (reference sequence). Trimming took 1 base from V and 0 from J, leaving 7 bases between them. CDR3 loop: CASSQGGLSYNEQFF. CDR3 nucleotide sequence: TGTGCCAGCAGCCAAGGAGGTCTCTCCTACAATGAGCAGTTCTTC.

The CDR3 DNA reads as TGTGCCAGCAGCCTCACAGGGTTGCTCGAGCAGTACTTC. Protein product: CASSLTGLLEQYF. The chain employs TRBV3-1 (or the pseudogene TRBV3-2) and TRBJ2-7, with TRBD1 as a possible D gene (6 bases). The V end lost 4 bases, the J end lost 6 bases, and 13 bases lay between the germline ends. The CDR3 consists of 13 residues. Germline CDR1 and CDR2: LGHDT and YNNKEL (reference sequence).

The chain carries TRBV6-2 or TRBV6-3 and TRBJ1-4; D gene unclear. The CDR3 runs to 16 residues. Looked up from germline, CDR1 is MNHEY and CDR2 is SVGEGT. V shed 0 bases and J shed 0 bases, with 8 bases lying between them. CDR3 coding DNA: TGTGCCAGCAGTTACTCTATGGCGGCAACTAATGAAAAACTGTTTTTT. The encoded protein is CASSYSMAATNEKLFF.

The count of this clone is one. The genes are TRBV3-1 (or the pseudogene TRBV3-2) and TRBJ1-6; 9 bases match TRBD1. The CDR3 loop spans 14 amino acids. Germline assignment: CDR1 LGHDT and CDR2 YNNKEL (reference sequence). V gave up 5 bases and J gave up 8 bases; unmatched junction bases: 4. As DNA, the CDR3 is TGTGCCAGCAGCGCAACAGGGGGCGATTCACCCCTCCACTTT. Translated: CASSATGGDSPLHF.

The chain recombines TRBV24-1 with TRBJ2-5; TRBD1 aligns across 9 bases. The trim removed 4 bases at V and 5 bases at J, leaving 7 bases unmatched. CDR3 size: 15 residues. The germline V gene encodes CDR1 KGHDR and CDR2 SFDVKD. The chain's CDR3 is CATSDLQGAIETQYF. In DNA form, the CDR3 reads TGTGCCACCAGTGACCTACAGGGGGCTATCGAGACCCAGTACTTC.

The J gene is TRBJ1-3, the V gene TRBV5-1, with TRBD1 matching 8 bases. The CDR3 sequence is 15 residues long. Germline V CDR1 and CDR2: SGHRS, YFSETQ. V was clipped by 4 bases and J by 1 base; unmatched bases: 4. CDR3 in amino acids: CASSGGQVSGNTIYF. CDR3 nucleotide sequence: TGCGCCAGCAGCGGGGGACAGGTGTCTGGAAACACCATATATTTT.

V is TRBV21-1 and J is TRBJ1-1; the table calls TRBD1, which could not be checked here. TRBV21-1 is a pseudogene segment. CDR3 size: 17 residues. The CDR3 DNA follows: TGTGCCAGCAGCAAAGCCGTCAGGCCTAATATGAACACTGAAGCTTTCTTT. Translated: CASSKAVRPNMNTEAFF.